This T cell receptor (beta chain) was recovered during a study of blood T cell repertoires in COVID-19. On the study more broadly: T cells, B-cell-depleted T cells, or PBMCs supplied cDNA or gDNA.

The count of this clone is one. Trimming took 2 bases from V and 12 from J; bases not matched to a gene: 6. This CDR3 comprises 15 residues. Germline V lookup: CDR1 KGHSH, CDR2 LQKENI. In the source study's methods: Cell counts per sample came from amplifying reference gene primers. Sequencing was performed with immunoSEQ multiplex PCR; in TCRdb, only in-frame clones are kept and a portion is missing. The V and J calls and clone size come from that table; D and trimming were worked out from the DNA. The table shows about 150,000 clones, with roughly 87% occurring only once. This clonotype was obtained from a woman aged 60-75 years with active or convalescent COVID-19. The sample comprised peripheral blood. The chain is built from TRBV18 and TRBJ1-6; 11 bases map to TRBD1. CDR3 loop: CASSPSRGQGVPLHF. DNA for the CDR3: TGTGCCAGCTCACCATCAAGGGGACAGGGGGTACCCCTCCACTTT.